Reported below is one T cell receptor (beta chain). This record comes from a study of cytomegalovirus exposure and HLA in healthy donors. The repertoire was sequenced with immunoSEQ multiplex PCR; TCRdb's copy has only in-frame clones and lacks some. Of hundreds of thousands of clones in the sample, just under 90% were seen once. The germline gives CDR1 MGHDK, CDR2 SYGVNS. Trimming stripped 5 bases from V and 0 bases from J, with 5 bases between. This CDR3 has 13 amino acids. The sequenced material came from PBMCs. This chain uses TRBV25-1 with TRBJ1-3, with unresolved D. The TCR comes from a man aged 18 to 30 in good health and CMV-seronegative. In nucleotides, the CDR3 is TGTGCCAGCAGTTTACACTCTGGAAACACCATATATTTT. It yields the protein CASSLHSGNTIYF.